This section outlines one T cell receptor beta chain sequence together with its context. Its antigen is currently not known. No base quality values were provided; no much bigger clone lies one nucleotide off. This entry comes from a study of blood T cells in healthy people across ages (dated by TCRdb to between 2015 and 2017). Study-level background: In model experiments, template switching captured about one uniquely barcoded TCR beta cDNA molecule for every two T cells. The study measured age-related changes in TCR beta repertoire diversity using deep sequencing normalized with unique cDNA molecular identifiers. The donors were split into four age groups: young (average around 15 years), middle-aged (around 37), aged (roughly 65) and long-lived (over 75). To avoid experimental bias, donors of different ages were spread randomly across the sequencing lanes. For two donors (one aged 18 to 30 and one aged 80 or older), the study analyzed two additional independent replicas of 1 million unique cDNA reads from the same blood draw. General findings and caveats noted by the study authors: The long-lived group showed more naive CD4+ T cells, fewer expanded clones and increased TCR diversity than the aged group, suggesting age selection. A strong correlation was found between observed TCR beta diversity and the percentage of naive T cells measured by flow cytometry. Bulk unsorted PBMC profiling prevented conclusive comparison of naive and antigen-experienced compartments. Observed TCR beta diversity per million T cells fell roughly linearly with age, and a significant reduction was already apparent by age roughly 40. Estimates of total diversity based on one million sequenced T cells were regarded as lower bounds and as underestimates. The CMV infection status of donors was not known, potentially confounding age-related changes in expanded clonotypes.

The donors were 40 or so Caucasian individuals from Russia, aged roughly 6 to 100 years, who were systemically healthy. Each donor gave 8 to 10 milliliters of peripheral blood, drawn into EDTA-treated Vacutainer tubes. Ficoll-Paque density-gradient centrifugation was used to isolate PBMCs, with at least 7 million obtained per sample. Trizol reagent was used to extract total RNA from PBMCs, with at least 5 micrograms per sample. For every donor, an aliquot of PBMCs went through flow cytometry to measure the percentages of naive CD45RAhigh/CD27high T cells. Including cysteine and phenylalanine, the CDR3 has 15 amino acids. CDR3 DNA only is kept here, 45 bases in frame from base 1. CDR1 and CDR2 are drawn from the germline V gene (reference sequence): GTSNPN, SVGIG. Cut back by 0 bases and 1 base, the V and J ends lie 12 bases apart. Library generation was performed with 5' RACE. The sequencing machine was an Illumina HiSeq 2500. A second PCR of roughly 6 to 11 cycles was performed with a sample-barcoded 5' primer and a J-beta primer mix. Each TCR beta cDNA molecule received a unique molecular identifier from a template-switch 5' adaptor carrying 12 random nucleotides. Each sample yielded at least 3 million CDR3-containing paired-end reads. First-strand cDNA was synthesized from all RNA with the Mint cDNA synthesis kit, primed by a TRBC-specific oligonucleotide. After uracil-DNA glycosylase treatment, a first 18-cycle PCR used universal primers M1SS and BC2_uni_R on all cDNA. The original methods were these. Normalization of each sample was performed by random selection of 1 million high-quality reads, each carrying a distinct molecular identifier. Reads with shared molecular identifiers were discarded instead of being binned into consensus sequences. CDR3 identification, clonotype clustering and error correction used MiTCR with a Q25 quality threshold and the strictest error-elimination algorithm. A nonparametric unseen species model using Euler transformation provided a lower-bound estimate of total TCR beta diversity. In-frame beta chains were kept once TCRdb had trimmed the public reads at Q25 with fastp and called clones with MiXCR. One record per CDR3 amino acid sequence lists the most common genes and DNA. V and J calls and clone size were set by TCRdb, not the authors. The sample table records about 1.1 million distinct CDR3 sequences; around two fifths of these occur just once. The top ten constitute about 12% of the sample.

The receptor chain draws on TRBV30 and TRBJ1-2; confidence is insufficient to name the D gene. This TCR derives from a man in his late teens or twenties in good health. The sample taken for sequencing was blood. The CDR3 here reads CAWSVRQLFNYGYTF. The DNA sequence is TGTGCCTGGAGTGTGCGGCAGCTTTTTAACTATGGCTACACCTTC.